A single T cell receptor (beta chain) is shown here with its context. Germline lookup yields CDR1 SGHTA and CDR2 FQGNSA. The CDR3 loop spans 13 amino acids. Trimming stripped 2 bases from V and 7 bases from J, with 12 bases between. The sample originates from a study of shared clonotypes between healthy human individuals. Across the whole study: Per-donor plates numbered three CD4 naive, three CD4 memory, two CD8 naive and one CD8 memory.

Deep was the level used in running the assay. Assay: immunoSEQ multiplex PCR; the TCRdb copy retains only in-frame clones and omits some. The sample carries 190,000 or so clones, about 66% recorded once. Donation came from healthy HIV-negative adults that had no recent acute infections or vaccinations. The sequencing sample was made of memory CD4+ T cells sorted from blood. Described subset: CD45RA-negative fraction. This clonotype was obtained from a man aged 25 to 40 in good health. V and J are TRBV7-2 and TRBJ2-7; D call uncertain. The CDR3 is CASSLSGDKEQYF. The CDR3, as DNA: TGTGCCAGCAGCTTATCTGGTGATAAAGAGCAGTACTTC.